This TCR beta chain was captured in a study of blood T cell repertoires in COVID-19. TCRdb's copy holds only in-frame clones and misses some; the assay was immunoSEQ multiplex PCR. The table has around 290,000 clones, over 75% seen once. The CDR3 extends over 15 amino acids. Trimming shortened V by 3 bases and J by 10 bases, and 16 bases separated the two germline ends. The germline V gene encodes CDR1 MNHEY and CDR2 SVGEGT. The rearrangement uses TRBV6-2 or TRBV6-3 and TRBJ1-6; D unresolved. The sequence was collected from a woman in her fifties or sixties who had recovered from COVID-19. Sequenced material: peripheral blood. The CDR3 coding sequence is TGTGCCAGCAGTTATCCCGCAGGTAGTAACTCACCCCTCCACTTT. It encodes CASSYPAGSNSPLHF.